This T cell receptor beta chain is drawn from a study of blood T cell repertoires in COVID-19. In the study overall: The United States, Italy and Spain supplied acute and convalescent COVID-19 samples. T cells, B-cell-depleted T cells, or PBMCs supplied cDNA or gDNA.

Original processing notes: Amplifying reference gene primers gave estimates of nucleated cell counts. Produced via immunoSEQ multiplex PCR; TCRdb's table is partial and in-frame only. The V and J calls and clone size were taken over from that table, and D and trimming were inferred from the DNA. The sample lists about 210,000 clones; 80% were seen once. The clonotype originates from a human donor in a cohort sampled during active COVID-19. The sequencing sample was made of peripheral blood.

In DNA form, the CDR3 reads TGTGCCAGCAGCAACAGGGGGCTAGGCTACGAGCAGTACTTC. Its protein product is CASSNRGLGYEQYF. The chain recombines TRBV6-5 with TRBJ2-7, with TRBD1 matching 9 bases. The CDR3 runs 14 residues. The V gene's germline CDR1 is MNHEY and CDR2 SVGAGI. V was pared by 6 bases and J by 3 bases, with 6 bases of the junction left unmatched.